Sequencing of this T cell receptor (beta chain) was carried out in a study of T-cell reconstitution after alpha-beta-depleted transplantation in children. The germline V and J ends were trimmed by 4 bases and 8 bases, with 14 bases remaining between them. The CDR3 consists of 13 residues. Germline values: CDR1 MGHRA, CDR2 YSYEKL. Unique molecular identifiers featured in how the TCRbeta library was prepared. A single record per CDR3 protein comes from TCRdb applying MiXCR to the PCR reads. Found here are roughly 500,000 distinct CDR3 sequences, around 20% of them singletons; the top ten hold 3.3%. Sequencing used PBMCs from the stem cell graft donor, obtained from the stem cell graft. V usage is TRBV4-1 and J usage is TRBJ1-2, with TRBD1 as a possible D gene (5 bases). This TCR derives from a human donor who donated a stem cell graft to a child with acute lymphoblastic leukemia. CDR3 region: CASSLPGPVGYTF. CDR3 coding DNA: TGCGCCAGCAGCCTCCCAGGGCCGGTGGGCTACACCTTC.